Presented here are 11 T cell receptor beta chains from one specimen sequenced in a study of blood T cell repertoires in COVID-19. Sequenced by immunoSEQ multiplex PCR; TCRdb stores in-frame clones only, minus some. Of approximately 150,000 clones listed, around 90% are singletons. Sequenced sample: peripheral blood. These receptors all stem from a human donor in a cohort sampled during active COVID-19.

This clone came up once. The J gene is TRBJ1-2, the V gene TRBV19, with D uncertain. The CDR3 contains 13 residues. Germline CDR1 LNHDA, CDR2 SQIVND (reference sequence). With 5 bases removed from V and 8 bases from J, the gap between germline ends came to 15 bases. The CDR3, as DNA: TGTGCCAGTAGTCTATCGCCTGCCGTGGGCTACACCTTC. It specifies CASSLSPAVGYTF.

This chain connects TRBV6-2 or TRBV6-3 to TRBJ2-3; D not resolved. Germline-derived CDR1 and CDR2 are MNHEY and SVGEGT. The CDR3 totals 14 residues. The V end lost 3 bases, the J end lost 2 bases, and 9 bases lay between the germline ends. CDR3 protein: CASSYGGYTDTQYF. In DNA form, the CDR3 reads TGTGCCAGCAGTTATGGCGGATACACAGATACGCAGTATTTT.

This clone was detected once. The rearrangement joins TRBV12-3 or TRBV12-4 to TRBJ1-1; TRBD1 agrees at 7 bases. The trim removed 4 bases at V and 4 bases at J, leaving 3 bases unmatched. The CDR3 spans 13 residues. The CDR3, as DNA: TGTGCCAGCAGTTCCCCAGGGGGCACTGAAGCTTTCTTT. Translating gives CASSSPGGTEAFF.

The rearrangement links TRBV18 to TRBJ1-1; the match to TRBD1 covers 9 bases. Germline CDR1 and CDR2: KGHSH and LQKENI. The CDR3 length is 15 residues. V was pared by 4 bases and J by 4 bases, with 7 bases of the junction left unmatched. The CDR3 nucleotides read TGTGCCAGCTCACACCGGACAGGGGAAGTCACTGAAGCTTTCTTT. Translation gives CASSHRTGEVTEAFF. The full variable domain, rest sourced from reference TRBV18 and TRBJ1-1, is NAGVMQNPRHLVRRRGQEARLRCSPMKGHSHVYWYRQLPEEGLKFMVYLQKENIIDESGMPKERFSAEFPKEGPSILRIQQVVRGDSAAYFCASSHRTGEVTEAFFGQGTRLTVV.

V is TRBV7-3 and J is TRBJ2-7; no firm D call. V lost 3 bases, J lost 4 bases, and 10 bases lay in between. Germline V gene sequence: CDR1 SGHTA, CDR2 FQGTGA. The CDR3 contains 13 residues. This CDR3 is CASSFLDSYEQYF. The CDR3 bases are TGTGCCAGCAGCTTCTTAGATTCTTACGAGCAGTACTTC.

CDR3 DNA sequence: TGTGCCAGCAGTTACGGGGGGGCAGGAACAGATACGCAGTATTTT. Amino acids: CASSYGGAGTDTQYF. The V and J genes are TRBV6-5 and TRBJ2-3; tentatively, D is TRBD2 (7 bases). This CDR3 contains 15 residues. Trimming removed 2 bases at V and 3 bases at J, with 12 bases between. Germline lookup yields CDR1 MNHEY and CDR2 SVGAGI.

The CDR3 is CASSTGNTEAFF. The CDR3 region has the DNA TGTGCCAGCAGCACAGGGAACACTGAAGCTTTCTTT. This sequence joins TRBV7-9 and TRBJ1-1, with D perhaps matching TRBD1 (5 bases). Germline values: CDR1 SEHNR, CDR2 FQNEAQ (reference sequence). Trimming removed 5 bases at V and 1 base at J, with 5 bases between. This CDR3 comprises 12 residues.

V gene TRBV6-5 combines with J gene TRBJ2-3, with 9 bases that match TRBD2. This CDR3 contains 14 residues. The ends lost 9 bases at V and 2 bases at J; junction bases unmatched: 6. Germline values: CDR1 MNHEY, CDR2 SVGAGI. This chain's CDR3 is CASQRGVNTDTQYF. CDR3 nucleotide sequence: TGTGCCAGTCAGCGGGGGGTCAACACAGATACGCAGTATTTT.

The gene calls are TRBV24-1 and TRBJ1-2, with TRBD1 identical over 10 bases. This CDR3 has 15 residues. With 3 bases clipped from V and 4 bases from J, the junction kept 4 bases outside the gene matches. Germline CDR1 and CDR2: KGHDR and SFDVKD. The CDR3 nucleotides are TGTGCCACCAGTGATCTGACAGGGGGCGGCTATGGCTACACCTTC. The encoded protein is CATSDLTGGGYGYTF.

Concerning this clone itself: The same CDR3 is also encoded by other DNA sequences in this sample. The chain uses TRBV18 and TRBJ2-7, with 9 bases aligning to TRBD1. The trim removed 3 bases at V and 4 bases at J, leaving 4 bases unmatched. The CDR3 loop spans 14 amino acids. Germline assignment: CDR1 KGHSH and CDR2 LQKENI. This chain's CDR3 is CASSPPGQGYEQYF. The CDR3 coding sequence is TGTGCCAGCTCACCGCCGGGACAGGGTTACGAGCAGTACTTC.

The chain links TRBV7-3 to TRBJ2-1; a weak D match, TRBD2 (5 bases). In germline, CDR1 is SGHTA, CDR2 FQGTGA. V was shortened by 1 base and J by 0 bases, with 7 bases between the two germline ends. The CDR3 extends over 15 amino acids. The CDR3 here is CASSLIATSYNEQFF. In DNA, the CDR3 is TGTGCCAGCAGCTTAATAGCGACCTCCTACAATGAGCAGTTCTTC. The complete variable domain, with remaining parts taken from reference TRBV7-3 and TRBJ2-1, reads GAGVSQTPSNKVTEKGKYVELRCDPISGHTALYWYRQSLGQGPEFLIYFQGTGAADDSGLPNDRFFAVRPEGSVSTLKIQRTERGDSAVYLCASSLIATSYNEQFFGPGTRLTVL.